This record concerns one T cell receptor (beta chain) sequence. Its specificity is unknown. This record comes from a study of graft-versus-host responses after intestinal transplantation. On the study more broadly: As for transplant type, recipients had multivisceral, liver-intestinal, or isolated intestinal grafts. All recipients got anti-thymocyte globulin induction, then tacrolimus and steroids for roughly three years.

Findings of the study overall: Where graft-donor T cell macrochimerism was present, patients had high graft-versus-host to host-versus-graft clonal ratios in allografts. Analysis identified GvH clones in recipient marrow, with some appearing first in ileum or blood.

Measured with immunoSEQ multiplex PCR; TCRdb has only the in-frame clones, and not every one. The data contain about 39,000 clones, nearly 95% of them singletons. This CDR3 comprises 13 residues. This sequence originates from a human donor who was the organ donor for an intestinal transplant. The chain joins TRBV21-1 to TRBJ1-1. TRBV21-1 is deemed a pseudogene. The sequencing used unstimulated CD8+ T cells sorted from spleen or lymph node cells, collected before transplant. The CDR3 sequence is CASSKMGGVEAFF. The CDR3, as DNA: TGTGCCAGCAGCAAGATGGGGGGTGTTGAAGCTTTCTTT.